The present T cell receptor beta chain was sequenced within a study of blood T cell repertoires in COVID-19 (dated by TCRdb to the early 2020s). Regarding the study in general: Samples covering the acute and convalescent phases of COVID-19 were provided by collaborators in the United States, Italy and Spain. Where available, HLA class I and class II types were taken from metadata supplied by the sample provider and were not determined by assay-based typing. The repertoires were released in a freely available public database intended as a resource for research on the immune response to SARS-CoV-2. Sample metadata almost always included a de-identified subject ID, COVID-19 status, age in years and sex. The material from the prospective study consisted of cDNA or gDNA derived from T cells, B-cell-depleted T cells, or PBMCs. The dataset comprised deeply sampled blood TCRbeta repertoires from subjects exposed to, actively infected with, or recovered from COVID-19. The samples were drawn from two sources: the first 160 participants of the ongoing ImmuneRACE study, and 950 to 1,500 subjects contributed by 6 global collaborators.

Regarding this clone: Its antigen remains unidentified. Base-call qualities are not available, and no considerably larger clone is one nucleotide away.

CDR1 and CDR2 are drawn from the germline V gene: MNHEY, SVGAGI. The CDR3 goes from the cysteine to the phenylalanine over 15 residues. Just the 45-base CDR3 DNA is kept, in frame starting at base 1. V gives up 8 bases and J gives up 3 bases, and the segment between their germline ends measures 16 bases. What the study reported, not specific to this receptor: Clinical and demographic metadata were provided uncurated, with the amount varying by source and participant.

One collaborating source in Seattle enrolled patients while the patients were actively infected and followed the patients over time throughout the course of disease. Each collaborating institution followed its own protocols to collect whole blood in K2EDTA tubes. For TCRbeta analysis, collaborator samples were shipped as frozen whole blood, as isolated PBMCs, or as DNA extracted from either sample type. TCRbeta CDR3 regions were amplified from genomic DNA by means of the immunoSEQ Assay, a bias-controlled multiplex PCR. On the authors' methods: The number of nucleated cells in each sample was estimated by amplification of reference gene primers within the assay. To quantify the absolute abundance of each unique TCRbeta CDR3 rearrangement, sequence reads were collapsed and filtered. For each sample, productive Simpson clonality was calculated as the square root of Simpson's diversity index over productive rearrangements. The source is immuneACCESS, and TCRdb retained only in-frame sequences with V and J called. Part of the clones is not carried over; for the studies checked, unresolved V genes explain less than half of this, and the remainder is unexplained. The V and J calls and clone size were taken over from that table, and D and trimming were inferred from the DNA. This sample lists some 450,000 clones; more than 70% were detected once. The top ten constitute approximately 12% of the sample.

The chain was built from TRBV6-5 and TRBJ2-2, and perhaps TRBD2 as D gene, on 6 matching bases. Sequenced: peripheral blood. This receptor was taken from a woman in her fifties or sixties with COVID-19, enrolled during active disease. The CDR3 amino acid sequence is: CASRSRDFYTGELFF. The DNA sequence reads TGTGCCAGCCGTTCCCGGGACTTCTACACCGGGGAGCTGTTTTTT.